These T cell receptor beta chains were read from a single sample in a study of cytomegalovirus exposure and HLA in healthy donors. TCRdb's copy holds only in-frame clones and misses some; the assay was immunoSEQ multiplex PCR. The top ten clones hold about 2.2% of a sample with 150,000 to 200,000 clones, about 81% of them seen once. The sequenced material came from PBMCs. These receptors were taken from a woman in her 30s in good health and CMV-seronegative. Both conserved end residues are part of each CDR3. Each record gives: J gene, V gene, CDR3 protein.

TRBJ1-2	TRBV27	CASSPPDSYGYTF
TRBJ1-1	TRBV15	CATSRTLQENTEAFF
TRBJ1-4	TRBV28	CASSSSGQGSEKLFF
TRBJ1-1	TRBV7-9	CASSLVDRVAEAFF
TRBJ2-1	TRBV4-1	CASSQDRVAHEQFF
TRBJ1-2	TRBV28	CASSIPGTAPYGYTF
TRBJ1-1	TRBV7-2	CASSPRNIQVNTEAFF
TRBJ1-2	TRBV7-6	CASSLFAGQGYTF
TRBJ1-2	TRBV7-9	CASSLGQGFDYGYTF
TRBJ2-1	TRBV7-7	CASSQSLGTGENEQFF
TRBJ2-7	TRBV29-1	CSVTGQNSYEQYF
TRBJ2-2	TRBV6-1	CASSGYRNTGELFF
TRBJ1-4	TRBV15	CATSRVFPGNEKLFF
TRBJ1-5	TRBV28	CASSPYRVGQPQHF
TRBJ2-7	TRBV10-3	CAISESTASYEQYF
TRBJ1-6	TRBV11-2	CAGGGSSYNSPLHF
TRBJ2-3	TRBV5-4	CASSLYVAGPIDTQYF
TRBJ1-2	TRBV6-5	CASSSDRGSDYGYTF
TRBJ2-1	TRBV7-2	CASSDSGHSYNEQFF
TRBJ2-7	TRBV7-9	CSSRSSGGYEQYF
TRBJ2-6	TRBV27	CASSLVAPYLSGANVLTF
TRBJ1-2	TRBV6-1	CASSEQGTVGYTF
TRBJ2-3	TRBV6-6	CASSRDRGTDTQYF
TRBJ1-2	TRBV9	CASSVGSGSFYGYTF
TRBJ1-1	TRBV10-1	CASSESRESWNTEAFF
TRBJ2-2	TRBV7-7	CASSLLELRRGSNTGELFF
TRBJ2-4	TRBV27	CASSSLAKNSQYF
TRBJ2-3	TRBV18	CASSLTDSPSTDTQYF
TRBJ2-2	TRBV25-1	CASSELGTGFRTGELFF
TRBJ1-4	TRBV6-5	CASRDKPSTNEKLFF
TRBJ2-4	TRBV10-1	CASSIAGGRRVAKNIQYF
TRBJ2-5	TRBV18	CASSPAGIGVETQYF
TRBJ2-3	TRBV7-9	CASSFWSGVKGDTQYF
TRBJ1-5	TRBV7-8	CASSLPGTGLSQPQHF
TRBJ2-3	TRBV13	CASSKGRTDTQYF
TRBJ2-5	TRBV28	CASSSLVALSGIQETQYF
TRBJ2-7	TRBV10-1	CASSERGCLQLAGVGEQYF
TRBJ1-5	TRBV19	CASSKQANQPQHF
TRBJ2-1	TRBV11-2	CASSLIRVHEQFF
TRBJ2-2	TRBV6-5	CASSHYPAGGSGELFF
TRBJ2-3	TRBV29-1	CSGSRGSTDTQYF
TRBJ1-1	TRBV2	CASRSRAANTEAFF